The 20 T cell receptor beta chains below were found in one sample sequenced in a study of cytomegalovirus exposure and HLA in healthy donors. It was with 60 Vbeta and 13 Jbeta primers that the PCR ran. TCRdb's copy holds only in-frame clones and misses some; the assay was immunoSEQ multiplex PCR. The repertoire holds under 200,000 clones, with roughly 80% as singletons. The sequenced sample consisted of PBMCs. The receptors originated from a man in his late teens or twenties in good health and CMV-seronegative.

The rearrangement joins TRBV28 to TRBJ2-7; D perhaps matches TRBD1 (5 bases). The CDR3 runs to 17 residues. V lost 5 bases, J lost 3 bases, and 23 bases lay in between. The germline CDR1 and CDR2 sequences are MDHEN and SYDVKM. The CDR3 DNA is TGTGCCAGCAGTCTATATAGGGGTCAGGGCTTGTACTACGAGCAGTACTTC. Protein product: CASSLYRGQGLYYEQYF.

The chain joins TRBV7-2 to TRBJ2-7; weak D call: TRBD2 (6 bases). Germline V gene data show CDR1 as SGHTA and CDR2 as FQGNSA. This CDR3 region has 15 residues. V was shortened by 5 bases and J by 4 bases, with 18 bases between the two germline ends. CDR3 residues: CASSPPRGMIYEQYF. The DNA of the CDR3 is TGTGCCAGCAGCCCACCTCGGGGGATGATTTACGAGCAGTACTTC.

The V and J genes are TRBV23-1 and TRBJ2-2; 7 bases match TRBD1. TRBV23-1 is an ORF; its function is uncertain. V shed 4 bases, J shed 2 bases, and the junction held 7 bases outside the gene matches. There are 16 residues in the CDR3. The CDR3 sequence: CASSRIGTENTGELFF. For the CDR3, the DNA is TGCGCCAGCAGTCGAATTGGGACAGAAAACACCGGGGAGCTGTTTTTT.

This chain uses TRBV19 with TRBJ2-6, with D perhaps TRBD1 (6 bases). V lost 10 bases to trimming and J lost 1 base, with 23 bases between them. The CDR3 runs to 18 residues. Germline V gene data show CDR1 as LNHDA and CDR2 as SQIVND (reference sequence). The CDR3 is CATNAGTPGGSGANVLTF. The CDR3 nucleotides are TGTGCCACAAACGCCGGGACACCTGGCGGGTCTGGGGCCAACGTCCTGACTTTC.

This clone was seen a few times. V and J are TRBV27 and TRBJ2-1, with D perhaps TRBD2 (6 bases). The germline V gene has CDR1 MNHEY and CDR2 SMNVEV (reference sequence). The CDR3 totals 13 residues. The V gene lost 5 bases and the J gene lost 9 bases, with 14 bases spanning the gap. DNA of the CDR3: TGTGCCAGCAGTGTCACTAGCCCGGGTGAGCAGTTCTTC. Its translation is CASSVTSPGEQFF.

The chain combines TRBV25-1 with TRBJ2-3; possible D gene TRBD2, 6 bases. Trimming stripped 1 base from V and 9 bases from J, with 14 bases between. Germline CDR1 reads MGHDK; CDR2 reads SYGVNS. This CDR3 contains 14 residues. Here the CDR3 reads CASSESGWGGTQYF. In DNA form, the CDR3 reads TGTGCCAGCAGTGAATCAGGCTGGGGAGGAACGCAGTATTTT.

V gene TRBV7-2 combines with J gene TRBJ2-5; 10 nucleotides match TRBD1. CDR3 size: 14 residues. The junction had 5 bases not matched to a gene; V was cut back by 1 base and J by 9 bases. CDR1 and CDR2 (germline): SGHTA, FQGNSA. The CDR3 DNA sequence: TGTGCCAGCAGCTTAGGCGGACAGGGGGTTCCCCAGTACTTC. Protein sequence: CASSLGGQGVPQYF.

The chain links TRBV7-9 to TRBJ1-4, with a weak D call TRBD1 (6 bases). Trimming took off 5 bases at V and 5 bases at J, with 24 bases between the two ends. CDR3 size: 18 residues. CDR1 and CDR2 from the germline V gene are SEHNR and FQNEAQ (reference sequence). The CDR3 DNA reads as TGTGCCAGCAGCAGGGGGGAGGGATTTGCGGCTCCAAATGAAAAACTGTTTTTT. Translated: CASSRGEGFAAPNEKLFF.

This chain joins TRBV5-1 and TRBJ2-7, with 8 bases lining up with TRBD2. The CDR3 length is 15 residues. Germline CDR1 SGHRS, CDR2 YFSETQ. Trimming at V came to 2 bases and at J to 0 bases, leaving 4 bases not matched to a gene. CDR3 nucleotides: TGCGCCAGCAGCTTTAACGGGGGGGACTCCTACGAGCAGTACTTC. Translated, it gives CASSFNGGDSYEQYF. Full variable domain (outside the CDR3, taken from reference TRBV5-1 and TRBJ2-7): KAGVTQTPRYLIKTRGQQVTLSCSPISGHRSVSWYQQTPGQGLQFLFEYFSETQRNKGNFPGRFSGRQFSNSRSEMNVSTLELGDSALYLCASSFNGGDSYEQYFGPGTRLTVT.

The chain recombines TRBV2 with TRBJ2-6; no clear D. The CDR3 length is 14 residues. Looked up from germline, CDR1 is SNHLY and CDR2 is FYNNEI. Trimming took 5 bases from V and 0 from J, leaving 5 bases between them. CDR3 region: CASSLSSGANVLTF. The CDR3 nucleotides read TGTGCCAGCAGTCTGAGCTCTGGGGCCAACGTCCTGACTTTC.

The J gene is TRBJ2-7, the V gene TRBV19, with 7 bases fitting TRBD2. The CDR3 has 14 residues. With V trimmed by 2 bases and J by 2 bases, 3 bases remained unmatched. Germline CDR1 and CDR2: LNHDA and SQIVND (reference sequence). The CDR3 reads CASSIPGLPYEQYF. The CDR3, as DNA: TGTGCCAGTAGTATACCGGGACTACCCTACGAGCAGTACTTC.

V and J are TRBV5-4 and TRBJ2-1; TRBD2 might be the D (6 bases). V lost 1 base and J 10 bases, leaving 18 bases between the germline ends. CDR1 SGHNT and CDR2 YYREEE come from the germline V gene (reference sequence). This CDR3 comprises 15 residues. As DNA, the CDR3 is TGTGCCAGCAGCTTGAGTAGCGGAGCCCCTTTGGAGCAGTTCTTC. Protein sequence: CASSLSSGAPLEQFF.

The chain recombines TRBV19 with TRBJ1-5; 9 bases are a match to TRBD1. The ends lost 5 bases at V and 5 bases at J; junction bases unmatched: 13. Germline V gene data show CDR1 as LNHDA and CDR2 as SQIVND (reference sequence). There are 17 residues in the CDR3. The chain's CDR3 is CASSADRDRVFHQPQHF. In DNA, the CDR3 is TGTGCCAGTAGTGCCGACCGGGACAGGGTTTTTCATCAGCCCCAGCATTTT.

The chain is built from TRBV4-1 and TRBJ1-2; the D is unclear. With 4 bases removed from V and 2 bases from J, the gap between germline ends came to 5 bases. CDR3 length equals 12 residues. Germline V gene data show CDR1 as MGHRA and CDR2 as YSYEKL. The CDR3 region has the DNA TGCGCCAGCAGCCGACAAAACTATGGCTACACCTTC. As protein: CASSRQNYGYTF.

This clone showed up just once. The chain links TRBV18 to TRBJ1-2, with D maybe TRBD1 (5 bases). Germline assignment: CDR1 KGHSH and CDR2 LQKENI. The CDR3 contains 14 residues. The V gene lost 3 bases and the J gene lost 4 bases, with 12 bases spanning the gap. The CDR3 loop reads CASSPPQGGYGYTF. The CDR3 DNA reads as TGTGCCAGCTCACCCCCTCAGGGAGGCTATGGCTACACCTTC.

This chain joins TRBV7-6 and TRBJ2-6; D gene ambiguous. Germline CDR1 is SGHVS and CDR2 is FNYEAQ. V gave up 5 bases and J gave up 4 bases, with 3 bases separating them. The CDR3 has 12 residues. The CDR3 sequence is CASSQGANVLTF. CDR3 coding DNA: TGTGCCAGCAGCCAGGGGGCCAACGTCCTGACTTTC.

This chain joins TRBV2 and TRBJ2-4; TRBD2 matches 10 bases. The CDR3 sequence is 16 residues long. V lost 6 bases and J lost 0; bases outside the gene matches: 5. Germline V lookup: CDR1 SNHLY, CDR2 FYNNEI. CDR3 DNA: TGTGCCAGCAGAGCGGGACTAGCGTTAGCCAAAAACATTCAGTACTTC. This gives the protein CASRAGLALAKNIQYF.

This clone has a handful of counts. V is TRBV4-2 and J is TRBJ1-5; 7 nucleotides match TRBD1. The germline CDR1 and CDR2 sequences are LGHNA and YNFKEQ. Losses at the gene ends were 3 bases for V and 5 bases for J; bases not matched to a gene: 13. The CDR3 totals 17 residues. CDR3 loop: CASSQEGGSTSDQPQHF. Written as DNA, the CDR3 is TGTGCCAGCAGCCAGGAAGGGGGCAGCACCTCCGATCAGCCCCAGCATTTT.

A note on this clone: The same CDR3 arises from other DNA sequences in this sample as well. The J gene is TRBJ2-7, the V gene TRBV27; D is uncertain. Germline values: CDR1 MNHEY, CDR2 SMNVEV (reference sequence). This CDR3 is built from 13 residues. Between the trimmed V and J ends, which lost 3 bases and 1 base, there was a span of 7 bases. CDR3 sequence (DNA): TGTGCCAGCAGTTTGGCCGGGTCCTACGAGCAGTACTTC. Residues: CASSLAGSYEQYF.

The chain links TRBV6-6 to TRBJ2-1; TRBD1 matches at 8 bases. This CDR3 has 16 residues. Germline CDR1 reads MNHNY; CDR2 reads SVGAGI (reference sequence). The V gene end was trimmed by 7 bases and the J gene end by 4 bases; junction bases not matched to a gene: 12. The CDR3 reads CASTLLQGVDYNEQFF. The CDR3 nucleotides are TGTGCCAGCACCCTCCTACAGGGGGTGGATTACAATGAGCAGTTCTTC.